This T cell receptor beta chain was recorded in a study of OX40 agonist ivuxolimab in advanced cancers. About the study: Antecedent anti-PD-1, anti-PD-L1 or anti-CTLA-4 therapy was permissible, with around 41% having received some. Partial responses were recorded for three patients, including one with hepatocellular carcinoma and two with cutaneous melanoma.

Profiled with immunoSEQ multiplex PCR; TCRdb holds only in-frame clones, not every one. The sample shows 70,000 or so clones, roughly 80% of them seen only once. This CDR3 spans 13 amino acids. The V end lost 8 bases, the J end lost 5 bases, and 12 bases lay between the germline ends. From germline, CDR1 is LNHNV and CDR2 YYDKDF (reference sequence). Remarks on this clone: Its antigen is still unknown.

Regarding the study as a whole: The average count of expanded clones was higher among CD8+ T cells than among CD4+.

The chain couples TRBV15 to TRBJ1-4; D unresolved. The sample here was CD4+ or CD8+ T cells sorted from blood, taken in a trial of the OX40 agonist ivuxolimab. The receptor was isolated from an adult with an advanced solid tumor such as melanoma, head and neck, liver or kidney cancer. The CDR3: CATERARNEKLFF. The CDR3 coding sequence is TGTGCCACCGAGAGGGCGCGGAATGAAAAACTGTTTTTT.